The rows below give T cell receptor beta chains drawn from one sample of a study of blood T cell repertoires in COVID-19. The assay was immunoSEQ multiplex PCR, and TCRdb's table has in-frame clones only and misses some. The data show some 14,000 clones, 90% seen once. Specimen: peripheral blood. The receptors shown here come from a human donor in a cohort sampled during active COVID-19. The CDR3 runs from the conserved cysteine through the conserved F or W. The D gene is left open where the match is weak. Size is omitted from some rows. Given values are once, few, many or a class for expanded clones.

cdr3_length	clone_size	v_call	d_call	j_call	cdr3_nt	cdr3_aa
16	-	TRBV11-3	TRBD2	TRBJ2-7	TGTGCCAGCAGCCTGAGGACTAGCGGGGGCTCCTACGAGCAGTACTTC	CASSLRTSGGSYEQYF
17	-	TRBV7-9	TRBD1	TRBJ1-4	TGTGCCAGCAGCCTGGGACAGTCTCTTCAAAGTAATGAAAAACTGTTTTTT	CASSLGQSLQSNEKLFF
15	-	TRBV18	TRBD1	TRBJ2-2	TGTGCCAGCTCACCGGGACAGGGGTCCACCGGGGAGCTGTTTTTT	CASSPGQGSTGELFF
13	-	TRBV11-1	-	TRBJ1-6	TGTGCCAGCAGTTACATAATGAATTCACCCCTCCACTTT	CASSYIMNSPLHF
16	-	TRBV11-3	TRBD2	TRBJ2-3	TGTGCCAGCAGCTTAGATTCGGGAGGCCCCACAGATACGCAGTATTTT	CASSLDSGGPTDTQYF
16	few	TRBV5-1	-	TRBJ1-6	TGCGCCAGCAGCTTGGCGGGGGGATCCTATAATTCACCCCTCCACTTT	CASSLAGGSYNSPLHF
15	-	TRBV28	TRBD1	TRBJ2-1	TGTGCCAGCATTAAATCCGGGACAGGGGGCAATGAGCAGTTCTTC	CASIKSGTGGNEQFF
14	-	TRBV7-2	-	TRBJ1-3	TGTGCCAGCAGCAGGGGGGGATCTGGAAACACCATATATTTT	CASSRGGSGNTIYF
16	-	TRBV5-1	TRBD2	TRBJ2-5	TGCGCCAGCAGCTTGGGGACTAGCGGGACTAGGGAGACCCAGTACTTC	CASSLGTSGTRETQYF
11	-	TRBV25-1	-	TRBJ2-7	TGTGCCTCAGGGACAACCCTAACGCAGTACTTC	CASGTTLTQYF
15	-	TRBV28	TRBD2	TRBJ2-5	TGTGCCAGCAGTTTCGGACTAGCGGGAGGAGAGACCCAGTACTTC	CASSFGLAGGETQYF
14	-	TRBV6-5	TRBD1	TRBJ1-1	TGTGCCAGCAGGGGGACAGTTATGAACACTGAAGCTTTCTTT	CASRGTVMNTEAFF
15	-	TRBV13	TRBD2	TRBJ2-3	TGTGCCAGCAGCTATAGCGGGGGGTTCACAGATACGCAGTATTTT	CASSYSGGFTDTQYF
17	-	TRBV19	-	TRBJ2-4	TGTGCCAGTAGTATAGTCCAAGGAGCGGTGGCCAAAAACATTCAGTACTTC	CASSIVQGAVAKNIQYF
16	-	TRBV2	TRBD1	TRBJ1-2	TGTGCCAGCAGCGACCGGACAGGCGGGCAAATATATGGCTACACCTTC	CASSDRTGGQIYGYTF
14	once	TRBV11-3	-	TRBJ2-7	TGTGCCAGCAGCTTAGGTGAGGAGGGTTACGAGCAGTACTTC	CASSLGEEGYEQYF